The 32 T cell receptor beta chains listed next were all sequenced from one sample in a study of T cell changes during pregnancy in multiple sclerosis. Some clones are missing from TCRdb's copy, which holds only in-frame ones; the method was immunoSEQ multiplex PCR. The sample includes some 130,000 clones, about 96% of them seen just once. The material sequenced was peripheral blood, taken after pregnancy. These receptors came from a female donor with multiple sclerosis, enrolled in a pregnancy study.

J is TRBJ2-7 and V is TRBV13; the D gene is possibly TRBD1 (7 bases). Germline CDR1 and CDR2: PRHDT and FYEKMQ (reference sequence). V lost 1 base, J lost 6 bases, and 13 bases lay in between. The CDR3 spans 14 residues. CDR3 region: CASSLVPQGGEQYF. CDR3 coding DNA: TGTGCCAGCAGCTTAGTCCCGCAGGGGGGCGAGCAGTACTTC.

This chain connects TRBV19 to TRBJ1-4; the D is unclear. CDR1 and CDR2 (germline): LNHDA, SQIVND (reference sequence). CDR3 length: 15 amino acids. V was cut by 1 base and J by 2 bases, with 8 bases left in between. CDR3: CASSIGGSTNEKLFF. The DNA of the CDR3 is TGTGCCAGTAGTATAGGCGGATCGACTAATGAAAAACTGTTTTTT. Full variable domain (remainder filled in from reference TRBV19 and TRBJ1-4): DGGITQSPKYLFRKEGQNVTLSCEQNLNHDAMYWYRQDPGQGLRLIYYSQIVNDFQKGDIAEGYSVSREKKESFPLTVTSAQKNPTAFYLCASSIGGSTNEKLFFGSGTQLSVL.

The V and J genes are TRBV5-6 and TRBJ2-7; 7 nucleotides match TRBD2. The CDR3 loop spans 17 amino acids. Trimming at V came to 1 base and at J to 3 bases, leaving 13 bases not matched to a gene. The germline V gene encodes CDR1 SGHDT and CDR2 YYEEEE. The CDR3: CASSLNWGGLTSYEQYF. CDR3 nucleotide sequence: TGTGCCAGCAGCTTGAATTGGGGAGGGCTGACTAGCTACGAGCAGTACTTC.

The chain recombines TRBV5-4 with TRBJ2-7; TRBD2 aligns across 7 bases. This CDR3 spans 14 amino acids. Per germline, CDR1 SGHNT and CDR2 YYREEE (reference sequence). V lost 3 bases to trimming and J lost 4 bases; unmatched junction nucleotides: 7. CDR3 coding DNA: TGTGCCAGCAGCTCCCCCACGGGGGGTTACGAGCAGTACTTC. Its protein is CASSSPTGGYEQYF. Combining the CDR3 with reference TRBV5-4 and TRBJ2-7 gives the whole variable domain ETGVTQSPTHLIKTRGQQVTLRCSSQSGHNTVSWYQQALGQGPQFIFQYYREEENGRGNFPPRFSGLQFPNYSSELNVNALELDDSALYLCASSSPTGGYEQYFGPGTRLTVT.

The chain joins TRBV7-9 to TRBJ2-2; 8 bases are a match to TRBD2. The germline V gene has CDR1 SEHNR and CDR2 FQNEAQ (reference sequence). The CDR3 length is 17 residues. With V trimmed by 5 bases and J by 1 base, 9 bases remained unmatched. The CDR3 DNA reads TGTGCCAGCAGCGTCATAACCGGGGGGGGGAACACCGGGGAGCTGTTTTTT. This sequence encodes CASSVITGGGNTGELFF.

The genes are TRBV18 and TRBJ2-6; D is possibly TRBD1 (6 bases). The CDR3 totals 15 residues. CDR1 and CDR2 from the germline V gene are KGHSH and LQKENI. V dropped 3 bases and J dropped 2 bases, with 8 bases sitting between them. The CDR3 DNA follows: TGTGCCAGCTCACCTAAGGGGGCTGGGGCCAACGTCCTGACTTTC. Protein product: CASSPKGAGANVLTF.

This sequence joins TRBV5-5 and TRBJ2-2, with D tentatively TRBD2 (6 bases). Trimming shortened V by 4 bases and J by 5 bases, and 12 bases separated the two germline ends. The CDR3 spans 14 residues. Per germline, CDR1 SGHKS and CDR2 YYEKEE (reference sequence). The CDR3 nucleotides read TGTGCCAGCAGCCGGAGGGTGGGAACCGGGGAGCTGTTTTTT. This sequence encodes CASSRRVGTGELFF.

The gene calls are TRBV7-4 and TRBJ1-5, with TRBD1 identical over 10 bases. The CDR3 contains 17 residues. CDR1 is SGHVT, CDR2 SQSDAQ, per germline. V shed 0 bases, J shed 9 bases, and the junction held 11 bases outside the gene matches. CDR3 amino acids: CASSLAQGQGSRGPQHF. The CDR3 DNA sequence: TGTGCCAGCAGCTTAGCGCAGGGACAGGGGTCAAGGGGGCCCCAGCATTTT.

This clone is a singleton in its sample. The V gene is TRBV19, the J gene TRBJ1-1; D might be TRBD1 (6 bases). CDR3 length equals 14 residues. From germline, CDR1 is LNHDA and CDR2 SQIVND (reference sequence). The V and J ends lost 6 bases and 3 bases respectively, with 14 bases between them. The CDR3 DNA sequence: TGTGCCAGTAGACCGGACAGAACTCACACTGAAGCTTTCTTT. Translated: CASRPDRTHTEAFF.

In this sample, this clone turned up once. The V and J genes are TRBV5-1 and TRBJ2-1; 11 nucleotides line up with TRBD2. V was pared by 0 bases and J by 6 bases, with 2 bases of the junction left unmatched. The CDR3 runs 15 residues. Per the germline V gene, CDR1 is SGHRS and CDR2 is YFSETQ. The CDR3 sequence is CASSLALAGANEQFF. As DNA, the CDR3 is TGCGCCAGCAGCTTGGCACTAGCGGGAGCCAATGAGCAGTTCTTC.

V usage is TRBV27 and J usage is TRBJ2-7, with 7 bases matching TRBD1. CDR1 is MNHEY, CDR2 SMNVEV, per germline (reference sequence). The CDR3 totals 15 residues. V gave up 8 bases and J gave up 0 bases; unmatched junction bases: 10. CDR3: CASQSWTGSSYEQYF. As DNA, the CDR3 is TGTGCCAGCCAATCTTGGACAGGCAGCTCCTACGAGCAGTACTTC.

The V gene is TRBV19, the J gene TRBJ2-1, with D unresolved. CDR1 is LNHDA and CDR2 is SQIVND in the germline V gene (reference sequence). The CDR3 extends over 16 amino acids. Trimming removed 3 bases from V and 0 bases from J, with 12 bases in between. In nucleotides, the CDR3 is TGTGCCAGTAGTATTCCCCGGCGGCTCTCCTACAATGAGCAGTTCTTC. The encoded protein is CASSIPRRLSYNEQFF. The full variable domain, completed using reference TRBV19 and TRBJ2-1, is DGGITQSPKYLFRKEGQNVTLSCEQNLNHDAMYWYRQDPGQGLRLIYYSQIVNDFQKGDIAEGYSVSREKKESFPLTVTSAQKNPTAFYLCASSIPRRLSYNEQFFGPGTRLTVL.

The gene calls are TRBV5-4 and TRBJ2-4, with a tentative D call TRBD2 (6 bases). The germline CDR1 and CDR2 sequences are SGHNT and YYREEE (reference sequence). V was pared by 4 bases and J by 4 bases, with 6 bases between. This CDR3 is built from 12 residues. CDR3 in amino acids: CASSGGKNIQYF. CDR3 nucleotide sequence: TGTGCCAGCAGCGGGGGGAAAAACATTCAGTACTTC.

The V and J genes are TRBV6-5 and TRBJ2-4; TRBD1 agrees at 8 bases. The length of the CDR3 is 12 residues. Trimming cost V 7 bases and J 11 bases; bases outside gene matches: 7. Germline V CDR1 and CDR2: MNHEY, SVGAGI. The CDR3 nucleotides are TGTGCCAGCACAGGGGGCGCGGGACTTCAGTACTTC. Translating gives CASTGGAGLQYF.

CDR3 DNA sequence: TGTGCCAGCAGCGCACGTCGGGCTAGCGGGATAAATGAGCAGTTCTTC. It specifies CASSARRASGINEQFF. The V call is TRBV7-9, the J call TRBJ2-1; 9 bases are shared with TRBD2. The CDR3 runs 16 residues. Trimming at V came to 5 bases and at J to 7 bases, leaving 12 bases not matched to a gene. Germline V gene sequence: CDR1 SEHNR, CDR2 FQNEAQ (reference sequence).

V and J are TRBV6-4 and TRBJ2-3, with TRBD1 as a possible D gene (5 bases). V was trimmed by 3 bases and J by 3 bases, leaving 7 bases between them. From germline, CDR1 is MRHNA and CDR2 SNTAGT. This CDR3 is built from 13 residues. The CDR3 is CASSDDSTDTQYF. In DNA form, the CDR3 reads TGTGCCAGCAGTGATGACAGTACAGATACGCAGTATTTT.

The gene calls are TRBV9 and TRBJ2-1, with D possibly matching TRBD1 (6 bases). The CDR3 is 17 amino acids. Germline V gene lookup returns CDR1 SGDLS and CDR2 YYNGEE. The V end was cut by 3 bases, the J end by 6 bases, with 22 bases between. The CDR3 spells CASSAEFRGGGTNEQFF. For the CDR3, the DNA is TGTGCCAGCAGCGCCGAGTTCAGGGGCGGCGGAACCAATGAGCAGTTCTTC. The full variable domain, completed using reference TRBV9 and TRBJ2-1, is DSGVTQTPKHLITATGQRVTLRCSPRSGDLSVYWYQQSLDQGLQFLIQYYNGEERAKGNILERFSAQQFPDLHSELNLSSLELGDSALYFCASSAEFRGGGTNEQFFGPGTRLTVL.

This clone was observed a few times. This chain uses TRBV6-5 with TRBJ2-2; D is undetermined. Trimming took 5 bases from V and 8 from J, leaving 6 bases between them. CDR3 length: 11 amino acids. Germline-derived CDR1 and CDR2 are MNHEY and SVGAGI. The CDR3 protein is CASSPLGELFF. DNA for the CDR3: TGTGCCAGCAGTCCACTAGGGGAGCTGTTTTTT.

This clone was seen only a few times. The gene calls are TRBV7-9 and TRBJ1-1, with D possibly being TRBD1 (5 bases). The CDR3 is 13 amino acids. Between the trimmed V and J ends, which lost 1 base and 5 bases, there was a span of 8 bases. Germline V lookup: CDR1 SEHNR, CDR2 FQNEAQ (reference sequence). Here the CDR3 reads CASSLGRVTEAFF. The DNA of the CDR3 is TGTGCCAGCAGCTTAGGCAGGGTAACTGAAGCTTTCTTT.

Here the CDR3 reads CSARDSGANVLTF. Written as DNA, the CDR3 is TGCAGCGCACGGGACTCTGGGGCCAACGTCCTGACTTTC. The V gene is TRBV29-1, the J gene TRBJ2-6; the D gene is possibly TRBD2 (5 bases). Trimming took off 7 bases at V and 0 bases at J, with 7 bases between the two ends. The CDR3 is 13 amino acids. Germline-derived CDR1 and CDR2 are SQVTM and ANQGSEA. Full variable domain (remainder filled in from reference TRBV29-1 and TRBJ2-6): SAVISQKPSRDICQRGTSLTIQCQVDSQVTMMFWYRQQPGQSLTLIATANQGSEATYESGFVIDKFPISRPNLTFSTLTVSNMSPEDSSIYLCSARDSGANVLTFGAGSRLTVL.

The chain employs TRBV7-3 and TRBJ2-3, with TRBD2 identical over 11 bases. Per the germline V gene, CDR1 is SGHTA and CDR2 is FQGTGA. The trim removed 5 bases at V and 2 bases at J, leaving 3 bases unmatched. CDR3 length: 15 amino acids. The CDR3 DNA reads TGTGCCAGCAGCAAACTAGCGGGAGACACAGATACGCAGTATTTT. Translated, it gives CASSKLAGDTDTQYF.

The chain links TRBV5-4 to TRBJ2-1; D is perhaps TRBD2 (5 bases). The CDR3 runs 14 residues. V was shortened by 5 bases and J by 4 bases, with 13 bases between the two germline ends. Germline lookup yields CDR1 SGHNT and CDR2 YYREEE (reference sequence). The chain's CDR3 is CASRLPGIYNEQFF. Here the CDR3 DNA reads TGTGCCAGCAGATTACCCGGGATTTACAATGAGCAGTTCTTC.

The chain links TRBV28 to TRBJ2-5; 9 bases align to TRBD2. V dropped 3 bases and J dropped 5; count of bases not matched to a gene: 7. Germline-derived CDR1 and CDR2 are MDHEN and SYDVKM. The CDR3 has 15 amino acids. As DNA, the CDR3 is TGTGCCAGCAGTTTGAGGGCGGGAGGGCGGGAGACCCAGTACTTC. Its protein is CASSLRAGGRETQYF. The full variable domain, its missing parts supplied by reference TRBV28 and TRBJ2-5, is DVKVTQSSRYLVKRTGEKVFLECVQDMDHENMFWYRQDPGLGLRLIYFSYDVKMKEKGDIPEGYSVSREKKERFSLILESASTNQTSMYLCASSLRAGGRETQYFGPGTRLLVL.

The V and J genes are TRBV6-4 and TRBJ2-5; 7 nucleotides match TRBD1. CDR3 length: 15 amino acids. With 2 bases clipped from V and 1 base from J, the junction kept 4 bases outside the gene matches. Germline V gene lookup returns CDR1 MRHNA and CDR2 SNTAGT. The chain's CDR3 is CASSDPGQVQETQYF. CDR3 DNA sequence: TGTGCCAGCAGTGACCCTGGACAGGTCCAAGAGACCCAGTACTTC.

CDR3 coding DNA: TGCGCCAGCAGCTTCCTGACTAGCGGGAGGGTAGTTCACAATGAGCAGTTCTTC. Residues: CASSFLTSGRVVHNEQFF. This chain links TRBV5-1 with TRBJ2-1, with TRBD2 matching over 14 bases. Germline V lookup: CDR1 SGHRS, CDR2 YFSETQ. The CDR3 is 18 residues long. Losses at the gene ends were 2 bases for V and 5 bases for J; bases not matched to a gene: 9.

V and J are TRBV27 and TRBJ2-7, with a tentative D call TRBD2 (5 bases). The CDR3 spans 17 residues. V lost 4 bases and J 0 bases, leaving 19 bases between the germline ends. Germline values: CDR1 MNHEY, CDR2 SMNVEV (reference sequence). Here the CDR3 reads CASSSYLAKGPSYEQYF. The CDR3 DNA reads TGTGCCAGCAGTTCATACCTAGCCAAAGGACCCTCCTACGAGCAGTACTTC.

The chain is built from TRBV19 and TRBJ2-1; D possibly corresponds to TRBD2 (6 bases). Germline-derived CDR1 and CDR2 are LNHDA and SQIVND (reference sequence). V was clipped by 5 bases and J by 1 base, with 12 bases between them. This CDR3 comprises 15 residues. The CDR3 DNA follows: TGTGCCAGTAGTCTCACGGGACTTTCCTACAATGAGCAGTTCTTC. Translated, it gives CASSLTGLSYNEQFF.

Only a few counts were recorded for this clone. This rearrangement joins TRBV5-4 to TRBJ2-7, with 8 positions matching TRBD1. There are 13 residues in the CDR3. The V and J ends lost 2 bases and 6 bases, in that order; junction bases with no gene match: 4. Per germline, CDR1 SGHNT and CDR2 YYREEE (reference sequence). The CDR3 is CASSFGQGFEQYF. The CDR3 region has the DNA TGTGCCAGCAGCTTCGGACAGGGCTTCGAGCAGTACTTC.

CDR3 sequence reads: CASSYSGGSAYEQYF. CDR3 DNA sequence: TGTGCCAGCAGTTACTCGGGCGGGAGTGCCTACGAGCAGTACTTC. V gene TRBV6-5 combines with J gene TRBJ2-7, with TRBD2 identical over 7 bases. The CDR3 spans 15 residues. V was clipped by 0 bases and J by 2 bases; unmatched bases: 4. CDR1 is MNHEY, CDR2 SVGAGI, per germline.

This CDR3 reads CAWNLRASGNRDYNEQFF. As DNA, the CDR3 is TGTGCCTGGAATCTGCGGGCTAGCGGGAACCGAGACTACAATGAGCAGTTCTTC. The chain combines TRBV30 with TRBJ2-1; 9 bases are shared with TRBD2. Germline V gene lookup returns CDR1 GTSNPN and CDR2 SVGIG (reference sequence). The CDR3 extends over 18 amino acids. The trim removed 4 bases at V and 3 bases at J, leaving 16 bases unmatched.

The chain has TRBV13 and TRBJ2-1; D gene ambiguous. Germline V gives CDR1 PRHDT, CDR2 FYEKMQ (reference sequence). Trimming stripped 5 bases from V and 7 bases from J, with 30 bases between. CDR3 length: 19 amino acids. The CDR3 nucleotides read TGTGCCAGCAGCCTCCCGACTTTGCGGTTACCAACTTCCAAGAATGAGCAGTTCTTC. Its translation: CASSLPTLRLPTSKNEQFF.

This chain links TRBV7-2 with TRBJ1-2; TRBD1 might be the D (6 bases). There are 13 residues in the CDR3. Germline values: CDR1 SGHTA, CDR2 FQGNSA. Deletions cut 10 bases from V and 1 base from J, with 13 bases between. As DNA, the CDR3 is TGTGCCACCTTCCGGACAGTTAACTATGGCTACACCTTC. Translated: CATFRTVNYGYTF.